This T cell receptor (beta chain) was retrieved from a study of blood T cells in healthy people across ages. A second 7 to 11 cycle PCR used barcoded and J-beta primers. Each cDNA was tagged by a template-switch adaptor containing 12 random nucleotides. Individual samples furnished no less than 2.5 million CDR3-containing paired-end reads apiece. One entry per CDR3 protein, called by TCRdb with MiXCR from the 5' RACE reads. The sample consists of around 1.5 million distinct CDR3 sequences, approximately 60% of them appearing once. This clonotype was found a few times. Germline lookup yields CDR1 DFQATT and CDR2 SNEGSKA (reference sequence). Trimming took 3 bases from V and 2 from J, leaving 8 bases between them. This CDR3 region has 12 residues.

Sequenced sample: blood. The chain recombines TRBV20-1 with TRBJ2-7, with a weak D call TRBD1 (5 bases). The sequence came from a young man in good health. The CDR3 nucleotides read TGCAGTGCTAGGGACACTCCCTACGAGCAGTACTTC. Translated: CSARDTPYEQYF.